Presented here are 31 T cell receptor beta chains from one specimen sequenced in a study of OX40 agonist ivuxolimab in advanced cancers. The table came from immunoSEQ multiplex PCR; TCRdb's copy has only in-frame clones and leaves some out. The data contain 40,000 or so clones, roughly 91% of them seen just once; the ten biggest clones take up about 12%. The source was CD4+ or CD8+ T cells sorted from blood, collected in a trial of the OX40 agonist ivuxolimab. The receptor set was obtained from an adult with an advanced solid tumor such as melanoma, head and neck, liver or kidney cancer.

The chain combines TRBV15 with TRBJ1-5; 10 positions agree with TRBD1. J was trimmed by 5 bases and V by 3 bases; bases with no gene match: 4. The CDR3 consists of 15 residues. CDR1 LNHNV and CDR2 YYDKDF come from the germline V gene (reference sequence). DNA for the CDR3: TGTGCCACCAGCAGTCCGGGACAGGGGTATCAGCCCCAGCATTTT. As protein: CATSSPGQGYQPQHF. The whole variable domain, remainder taken from reference TRBV15 and TRBJ1-5, is DAMVIQNPRYQVTQFGKPVTLSCSQTLNHNVMYWYQQKSSQAPKLLFHYYDKDFNNEADTPDNFQSRRPNTSFCFLDIRSPGLGDTAMYLCATSSPGQGYQPQHFGDGTRLSIL.

The genes are TRBV28 and TRBJ2-5, with 13 bases aligning to TRBD2. The V gene end was trimmed by 7 bases and the J gene end by 7 bases; junction bases not matched to a gene: 9. Germline-derived CDR1 and CDR2 are MDHEN and SYDVKM. The CDR3 spans 15 residues. CDR3 residues: CASTGLAGDIGTQYF. The CDR3 DNA reads TGTGCCAGCACCGGACTAGCGGGAGATATTGGGACCCAGTACTTC.

The rearrangement uses TRBV7-8 and TRBJ1-3, with D possibly TRBD1 on 6 matching bases. From germline, CDR1 is SGHVS and CDR2 FQNEAQ. CDR3 length equals 17 residues. V lost 7 bases, J lost 4 bases, and 23 bases lay in between. The CDR3 DNA is TGTGCCAGCACCCCTAGGGGGGGCCAGGCGCTAGGAAACACCATATATTTT. Protein sequence: CASTPRGGQALGNTIYF.

This sequence joins TRBV6-5 and TRBJ1-1; tentatively, D is TRBD1 (5 bases). The CDR3 covers 13 residues. Germline V CDR1 and CDR2: MNHEY, SVGAGI. Trimming took 6 bases from V and 1 from J, leaving 9 bases between them. CDR3 region: CASSKGQNTEAFF. The CDR3 coding sequence is TGTGCCAGCAGCAAAGGACAGAACACTGAAGCTTTCTTT.

The rearrangement joins TRBV4-1 to TRBJ2-2, with a possible D match to TRBD2 (6 bases). V shed 1 base and J shed 4 bases, with 19 bases lying between them. The CDR3 has 18 amino acids. The germline V gene has CDR1 MGHRA and CDR2 YSYEKL. The CDR3 spells CASSQAPPPGRPTGELFF. DNA for the CDR3: TGCGCCAGCAGCCAAGCCCCACCTCCAGGGAGGCCCACCGGGGAGCTGTTTTTT.

This clone was seen only once. The chain is built from TRBV27 and TRBJ1-1, with 9 bases lining up with TRBD1. This CDR3 has 15 amino acids. V dropped 4 bases and J dropped 4; count of bases not matched to a gene: 7. Germline values: CDR1 MNHEY, CDR2 SMNVEV (reference sequence). The CDR3 DNA reads TGTGCCAGCAGTTCGGGGACAGGGCTGGCCACTGAAGCTTTCTTT. This encodes CASSSGTGLATEAFF.

The chain uses TRBV5-6 and TRBJ1-4; no reliable D call. Trimming shortened V by 4 bases and J by 5 bases, and 9 bases separated the two germline ends. The CDR3 spans 13 residues. Germline CDR1 reads SGHDT; CDR2 reads YYEEEE. The DNA for the CDR3 is TGTGCCAGCAGCACCGTCCTGAATGAAAAACTGTTTTTT. Translated, it gives CASSTVLNEKLFF.

The rearrangement uses TRBV14 and TRBJ1-1; 8 bases are shared with TRBD1. This CDR3 comprises 17 residues. V was pared by 2 bases and J by 0 bases, with 8 bases of the junction left unmatched. In germline, CDR1 is SGHDN, CDR2 FVKESK. CDR3 coding DNA: TGTGCCAGCAGCCAAATAACAGGGGGACCGGTGAACACTGAAGCTTTCTTT. Translating it yields CASSQITGGPVNTEAFF.

The V and J genes are TRBV6-5 and TRBJ2-1; D unclear. Germline loops: CDR1 MNHEY, CDR2 SVGAGI. The V end was cut by 2 bases, the J end by 5 bases, with 4 bases between. This CDR3 has 12 residues. The CDR3 here is CASSYGDNEQFF. The CDR3 nucleotides are TGTGCCAGCAGTTACGGGGACAATGAGCAGTTCTTC.

The rearrangement joins TRBV7-6 to TRBJ1-1, with D tentatively TRBD1 (5 bases). This CDR3 has 14 amino acids. From germline, CDR1 is SGHVS and CDR2 FNYEAQ. Between the trimmed V and J ends, which lost 3 bases and 8 bases, there was a span of 16 bases. CDR3 protein: CASSLGQAGPEAFF. CDR3 nucleotide sequence: TGTGCCAGCAGCTTGGGGCAGGCGGGGCCCGAAGCTTTCTTT. Full variable domain (missing parts from reference TRBV7-6 and TRBJ1-1): GAGVSQSPRYKVTKRGQDVALRCDPISGHVSLYWYRQALGQGPEFLTYFNYEAQQDKSGLPNDRFSAERPEGSISTLTIQRTEQRDSAMYRCASSLGQAGPEAFFGQGTRLTVV.

This sequence joins TRBV28 and TRBJ1-4, with a possible D match to TRBD1 (5 bases). V was cut by 6 bases and J by 1 base, with 12 bases left in between. CDR3 size: 15 residues. Germline V CDR1 and CDR2: MDHEN, SYDVKM. Here the CDR3 reads CASRPTGRTNEKLFF. The CDR3 DNA sequence: TGTGCCAGCAGGCCTACAGGACGAACTAATGAAAAACTGTTTTTT.

The chain is built from TRBV13 and TRBJ2-2; D uncertain. CDR1 and CDR2 from the germline V gene are PRHDT and FYEKMQ (reference sequence). The CDR3 loop spans 13 amino acids. With 4 bases removed from V and 1 base from J, the gap between germline ends came to 4 bases. In DNA form, the CDR3 reads TGTGCCAGCAGCTGGGGGAACACCGGGGAGCTGTTTTTT. Its protein is CASSWGNTGELFF.

The chain links TRBV11-2 to TRBJ1-4, with unresolved D. This CDR3 has 13 residues. Germline V lookup: CDR1 SGHAT, CDR2 FQNNGV. Trimming shortened V by 3 bases and J by 8 bases, and 10 bases separated the two germline ends. CDR3 protein: CASSLVSSEKLFF. For the CDR3, the DNA is TGTGCCAGCAGCTTGGTTTCCTCGGAAAAACTGTTTTTT.

Here the CDR3 DNA reads TGCGCCAGCATTGGGACAGGGTCGACAGATACGCAGTATTTT. Translating gives CASIGTGSTDTQYF. The chain uses TRBV5-1 and TRBJ2-3; 9 bases match TRBD1. With V trimmed by 6 bases and J by 3 bases, 5 bases remained unmatched. The CDR3 runs to 14 residues. The germline V gene encodes CDR1 SGHRS and CDR2 YFSETQ.

The chain joins TRBV5-6 to TRBJ1-2; D is undetermined. The CDR3 is 14 amino acids. Germline V gene data show CDR1 as SGHDT and CDR2 as YYEEEE. V gave up 5 bases and J gave up 1 base, with 12 bases separating them. The CDR3 region has the DNA TGTGCCAGCAGTAACGAGGACGGTAACTATGGCTACACCTTC. Protein: CASSNEDGNYGYTF.

The rearrangement uses TRBV27 and TRBJ1-5; D is ambiguous. Trimming removed 7 bases at V and 0 bases at J, with 19 bases between. This CDR3 region has 17 residues. Germline CDR1 is MNHEY and CDR2 is SMNVEV (reference sequence). CDR3 amino acids: CASIDLDGEYSNQPQHF. In DNA form, the CDR3 reads TGTGCCAGCATCGACCTAGATGGAGAATATAGCAATCAGCCCCAGCATTTT.

The V and J genes are TRBV6-6 and TRBJ2-7; 8 positions match TRBD1. The V segment lost 2 bases and the J segment 4 bases; nucleotides outside the gene matches: 4. Germline V lookup: CDR1 MNHNY, CDR2 SVGAGI (reference sequence). This CDR3 spans 14 amino acids. DNA of the CDR3: TGTGCCAGCAGTTACCGGGGACAGGCGTACGAGCAGTACTTC. Protein sequence: CASSYRGQAYEQYF.

The chain has TRBV19 and TRBJ2-2; D is ambiguous. Per the germline V gene, CDR1 is LNHDA and CDR2 is SQIVND (reference sequence). V was cut by 3 bases and J by 4 bases, with 9 bases left in between. The CDR3 totals 14 residues. DNA for the CDR3: TGTGCCAGTAGTATCCTCAGATCCACCGGGGAGCTGTTTTTT. Its translation is CASSILRSTGELFF.

This clone was counted once. CDR3 residues: CASSPRGAGEQFF. CDR3 coding DNA: TGTGCCAGCAGCCCCCGAGGGGCCGGGGAGCAGTTCTTC. This chain uses TRBV13 with TRBJ2-1; D possibly matches TRBD1 or TRBD2 (5 bases each). CDR3 length equals 13 residues. The V gene's germline CDR1 is PRHDT and CDR2 FYEKMQ (reference sequence). The V end lost 5 bases, the J end lost 10 bases, and 15 bases lay between the germline ends.

The CDR3 here is CASSPHVSTDTQYF. For the CDR3, the DNA is TGCGCCAGCAGCCCCCACGTCAGCACAGATACGCAGTATTTT. This chain links TRBV4-1 with TRBJ2-3, with D uncertain. Germline V CDR1 and CDR2: MGHRA, YSYEKL. This CDR3 comprises 14 residues. V was cut by 4 bases and J by 0 bases, with 8 bases left in between.

The V gene is TRBV19, the J gene TRBJ1-2; maybe TRBD1 (6 bases). The germline gives CDR1 LNHDA, CDR2 SQIVND (reference sequence). V lost 7 bases and J lost 2, with 11 bases in between. CDR3 length: 13 residues. The DNA for the CDR3 is TGTGCCAGTACGTGGGGGGCCAACTATGGCTACACCTTC. Residues: CASTWGANYGYTF.

The rearrangement joins TRBV19 to TRBJ1-5; 7 nucleotides agree with TRBD1. This CDR3 region has 14 residues. The trim removed 1 base at V and 6 bases at J, leaving 3 bases unmatched. Per germline, CDR1 LNHDA and CDR2 SQIVND (reference sequence). DNA for the CDR3: TGTGCCAGTAGTATAGGGACAGGAGGTCAGCCCCAGCATTTT. Translating gives CASSIGTGGQPQHF.

This chain uses TRBV19 with TRBJ1-1; perhaps TRBD1 as D (6 bases). The CDR3 length is 16 residues. The germline V gene encodes CDR1 LNHDA and CDR2 SQIVND (reference sequence). V was trimmed by 4 bases and J by 0 bases, leaving 15 bases between them. The CDR3: CASSTYRTDMNTEAFF. CDR3 in DNA: TGTGCCAGTAGTACATATAGGACAGATATGAACACTGAAGCTTTCTTT.

CDR3 residues: CASSIVYGNTEAFF. CDR3 in DNA: TGTGCCAGTAGTATCGTGTACGGGAACACTGAAGCTTTCTTT. The chain has TRBV19 and TRBJ1-1; no clear D gene. Germline assignment: CDR1 LNHDA and CDR2 SQIVND (reference sequence). The CDR3 is 14 residues long. Trimming took off 3 bases at V and 1 base at J, with 9 bases between the two ends.

The chain couples TRBV28 to TRBJ1-5, with D possibly TRBD1 on 5 matching bases. CDR1 is MDHEN, CDR2 SYDVKM, per germline. The V end lost 5 bases, the J end lost 5 bases, and 10 bases lay between the germline ends. The CDR3 consists of 13 residues. CDR3: CASSGGGYQPQHF. CDR3 in DNA: TGTGCCAGCAGTGGGGGGGGATATCAGCCCCAGCATTTT.

This rearrangement joins TRBV9 to TRBJ2-3, with D unclear. CDR3 size: 11 residues. The germline V gene has CDR1 SGDLS and CDR2 YYNGEE. Trimming stripped 3 bases from V and 6 bases from J, with 5 bases between. As DNA, the CDR3 is TGTGCCAGCAGCGGGTCGGATACGCAGTATTTT. Translating it yields CASSGSDTQYF. The whole variable domain, remainder taken from reference TRBV9 and TRBJ2-3, is DSGVTQTPKHLITATGQRVTLRCSPRSGDLSVYWYQQSLDQGLQFLIQYYNGEERAKGNILERFSAQQFPDLHSELNLSSLELGDSALYFCASSGSDTQYFGPGTRLTVL.

This clone was observed a handful of times. This chain joins TRBV10-1 and TRBJ1-1; D uncertain. The CDR3 is 14 amino acids. V lost 2 bases and J lost 1, with 8 bases in between. Germline V lookup: CDR1 WNHNN, CDR2 SYGVQD (reference sequence). CDR3: CASSEDGRNTEAFF. DNA for the CDR3: TGCGCCAGCAGTGAGGACGGGCGGAACACTGAAGCTTTCTTT.

This clone was picked up one time. The V gene is TRBV7-9, the J gene TRBJ2-7; D possibly uses TRBD1 or TRBD2 (5 bases each). V lost 5 bases to trimming and J lost 0 bases, with 14 bases between them. The CDR3 runs 15 residues. Germline assignment: CDR1 SEHNR and CDR2 FQNEAQ (reference sequence). The chain's CDR3 is CASSPLGTLSYEQYF. CDR3 sequence (DNA): TGTGCCAGCAGCCCCCTCGGGACCCTCTCCTACGAGCAGTACTTC.

In this sample, this clone turned up a few times. The gene calls are TRBV6-1 and TRBJ1-1; the D is unclear. From germline, CDR1 is MNHNS and CDR2 SASEGT. The ends were cut back, 4 bases at V and 4 bases at J, with 10 bases in the middle. This CDR3 contains 13 residues. This CDR3 is CASSVASGTEAFF. For the CDR3, the DNA is TGTGCCAGCAGTGTCGCAAGCGGCACTGAAGCTTTCTTT.

This clone was detected only a few times. The gene calls are TRBV4-1 and TRBJ1-5; perhaps TRBD1 as D (6 bases). Germline-derived CDR1 and CDR2 are MGHRA and YSYEKL. V was clipped by 3 bases and J by 7 bases, with 13 bases between them. The CDR3 covers 14 residues. The CDR3 DNA sequence: TGCGCCAGCAGCCACCCCGGGGGCCGGCAGCCCCAGCATTTT. Its translation is CASSHPGGRQPQHF.

V gene TRBV5-6 combines with J gene TRBJ2-7; TRBD1 might be the D (5 bases). Deletions cut 0 bases from V and 12 bases from J, with 13 bases between. The CDR3 has 12 amino acids. Per germline, CDR1 SGHDT and CDR2 YYEEEE. CDR3 in amino acids: CASSLGGAAAYF. The CDR3 DNA is TGTGCCAGCAGCTTGGGGGGCGCGGCTGCGTACTTC. The whole variable domain, filled in from reference TRBV5-6 and TRBJ2-7, reads DAGVTQSPTHLIKTRGQQVTLRCSPKSGHDTVSWYQQALGQGPQFIFQYYEEEERQRGNFPDRFSGHQFPNYSSELNVNALLLGDSALYLCASSLGGAAAYFGPGTRLTVT.